Here is one T cell receptor (beta chain) with its context. Its ends do not fully match the called genes, so a read error is possible. Those with alopecia areata gave lesional scalp punch biopsies and peripheral blood. These data are taken from a study of CD8+ T cells in alopecia areata. Study in general: Treatment of the treated patients consisted of oral tofacitinib, 5 to 10 mg twice daily.

Extracted from the samples, RNA was reverse transcribed into cDNA to serve as the sequencing template. Some clones are missing from TCRdb's copy, which holds only in-frame ones; the method was immunoSEQ multiplex PCR. The sample shows 61,000 or so clones, around 96% of them seen only once. Germline V lookup: CDR1 SSHAT, CDR2 FNYEAQ (reference sequence). This CDR3 region has 17 residues. The receptor comes from a human donor with alopecia areata. The source material was CD8+ T cells sorted from blood, sampled at week 0. This chain connects TRBV7-7 to TRBJ2-5, with 15 bases that match TRBD2. CDR3 amino acids: CASSAGLAGGLQETQYF. The CDR3 DNA sequence: TGTGCTAGCAGCGCGGGACTAGCGGGGGGCCTACAAGAGACCCAGTACTTC.